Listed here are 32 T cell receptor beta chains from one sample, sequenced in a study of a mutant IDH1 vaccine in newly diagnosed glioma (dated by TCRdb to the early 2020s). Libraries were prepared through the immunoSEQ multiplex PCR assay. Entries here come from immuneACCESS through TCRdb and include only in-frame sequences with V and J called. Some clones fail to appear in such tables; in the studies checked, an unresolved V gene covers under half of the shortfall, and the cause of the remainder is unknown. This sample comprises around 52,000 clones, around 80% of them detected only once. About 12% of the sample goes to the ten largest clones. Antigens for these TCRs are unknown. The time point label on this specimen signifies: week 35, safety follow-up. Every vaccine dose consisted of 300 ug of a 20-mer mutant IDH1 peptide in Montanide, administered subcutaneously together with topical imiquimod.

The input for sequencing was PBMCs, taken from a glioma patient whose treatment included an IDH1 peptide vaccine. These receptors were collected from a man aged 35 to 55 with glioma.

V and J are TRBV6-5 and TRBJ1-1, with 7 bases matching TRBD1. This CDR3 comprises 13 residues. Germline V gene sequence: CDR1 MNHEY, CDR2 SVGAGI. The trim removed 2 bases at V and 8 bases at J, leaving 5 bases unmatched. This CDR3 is CASSYPRGGEAFF. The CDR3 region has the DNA TGTGCCAGCAGTTACCCCAGGGGGGGAGAAGCTTTCTTT.

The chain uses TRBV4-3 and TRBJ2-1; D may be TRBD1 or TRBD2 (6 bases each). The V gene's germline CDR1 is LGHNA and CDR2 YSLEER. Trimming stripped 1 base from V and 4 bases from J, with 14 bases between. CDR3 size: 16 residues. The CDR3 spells CASSQVRGASYNEQFF. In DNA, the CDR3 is TGCGCCAGCAGCCAAGTAAGGGGGGCATCATACAATGAGCAGTTCTTC.

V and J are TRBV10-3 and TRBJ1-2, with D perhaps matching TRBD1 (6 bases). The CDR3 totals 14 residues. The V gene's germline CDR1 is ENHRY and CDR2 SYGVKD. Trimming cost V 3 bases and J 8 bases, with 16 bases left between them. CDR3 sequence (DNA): TGTGCCATCAGTGATTTCGGTACTACAGGGGGCTACACCTTC. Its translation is CAISDFGTTGGYTF.

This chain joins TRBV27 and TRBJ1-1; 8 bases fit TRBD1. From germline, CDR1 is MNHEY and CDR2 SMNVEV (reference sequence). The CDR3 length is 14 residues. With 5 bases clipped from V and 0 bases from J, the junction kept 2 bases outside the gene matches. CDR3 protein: CASSADRVNTEAFF. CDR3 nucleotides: TGTGCCAGCAGTGCGGACAGGGTGAACACTGAAGCTTTCTTT.

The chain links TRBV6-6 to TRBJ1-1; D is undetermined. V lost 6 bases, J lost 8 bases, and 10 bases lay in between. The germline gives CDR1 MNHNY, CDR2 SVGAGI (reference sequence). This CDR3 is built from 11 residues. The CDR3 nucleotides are TGTGCCAGCAGCCGAGTGGAGGAAGCTTTCTTT. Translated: CASSRVEEAFF.

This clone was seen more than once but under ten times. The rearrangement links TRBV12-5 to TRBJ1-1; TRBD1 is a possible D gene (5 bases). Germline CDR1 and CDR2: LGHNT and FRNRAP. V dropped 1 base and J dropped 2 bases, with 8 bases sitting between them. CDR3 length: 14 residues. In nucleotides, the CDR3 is TGTGCTAGTGGTTTGGAGAGGGGTAACACTGAAGCTTTCTTT. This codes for CASGLERGNTEAFF.

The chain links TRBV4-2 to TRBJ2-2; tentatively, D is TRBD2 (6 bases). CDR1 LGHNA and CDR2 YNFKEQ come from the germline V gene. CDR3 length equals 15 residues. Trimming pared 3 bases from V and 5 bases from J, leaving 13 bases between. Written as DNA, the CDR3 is TGTGCCAGCAGCCAGGGGGGTCAAGTAACCGGGGAGCTGTTTTTT. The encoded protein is CASSQGGQVTGELFF.

The chain's CDR3 is CASSLTGNSEKLFF. CDR3 bases: TGTGCCAGCAGTTTAACAGGGAATAGTGAAAAACTGTTTTTT. The chain joins TRBV6-6 to TRBJ1-4, with D possibly TRBD1 on 6 matching bases. This CDR3 has 14 residues. Germline V lookup: CDR1 MNHNY, CDR2 SVGAGI (reference sequence). V gave up 4 bases and J gave up 7 bases, with 13 bases separating them.

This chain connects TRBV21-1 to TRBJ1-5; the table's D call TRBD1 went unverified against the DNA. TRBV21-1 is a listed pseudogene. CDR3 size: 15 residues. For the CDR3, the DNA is TGTGCCAGCAGCAAAGCGGCAGGGGACGATCAGCCCCAGCATTTT. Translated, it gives CASSKAAGDDQPQHF.

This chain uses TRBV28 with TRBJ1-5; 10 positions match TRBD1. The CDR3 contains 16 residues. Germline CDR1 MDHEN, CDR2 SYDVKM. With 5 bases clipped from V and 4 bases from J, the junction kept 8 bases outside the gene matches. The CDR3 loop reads CASSADRGRSNQPQHF. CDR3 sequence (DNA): TGTGCCAGCAGTGCCGACAGGGGGCGGTCAAATCAGCCCCAGCATTTT.

The CDR3 here is CASSLAGGAQETQYF. CDR3 in DNA: TGTGCCAGCAGCTTAGCGGGAGGGGCCCAAGAGACCCAGTACTTC. V and J are TRBV7-2 and TRBJ2-5, with 7 positions matching TRBD2. J lost 1 base, V lost 0 bases, and 2 bases had no gene match. This CDR3 contains 15 residues. Germline loops: CDR1 SGHTA, CDR2 FQGNSA. Looking up the rest from reference TRBV7-2 and TRBJ2-5 gives the full variable domain: GAGVSQSPSNKVTEKGKDVELRCDPISGHTALYWYRQSLGQGLEFLIYFQGNSAPDKSGLPSDRFSAERTGGSVSTLTIQRTQQEDSAVYLCASSLAGGAQETQYFGPGTRLLVL.

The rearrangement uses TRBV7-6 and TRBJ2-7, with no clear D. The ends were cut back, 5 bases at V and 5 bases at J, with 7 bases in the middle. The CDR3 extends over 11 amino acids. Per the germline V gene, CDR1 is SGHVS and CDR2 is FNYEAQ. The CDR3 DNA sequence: TGTGCCAGCAGCGCGAGCCACGAGCAGTACTTC. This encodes CASSASHEQYF.

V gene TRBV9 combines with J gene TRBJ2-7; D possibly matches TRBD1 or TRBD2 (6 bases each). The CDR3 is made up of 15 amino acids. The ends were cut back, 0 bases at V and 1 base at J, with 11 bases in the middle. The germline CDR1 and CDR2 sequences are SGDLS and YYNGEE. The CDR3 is CASSVGGGGSYEQYF. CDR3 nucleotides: TGTGCCAGCAGCGTAGGTGGAGGGGGATCCTACGAGCAGTACTTC.

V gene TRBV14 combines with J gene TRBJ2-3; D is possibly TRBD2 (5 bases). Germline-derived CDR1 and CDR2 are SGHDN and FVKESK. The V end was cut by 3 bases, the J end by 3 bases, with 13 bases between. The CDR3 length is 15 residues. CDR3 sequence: CASSHRGRGTDTQYF. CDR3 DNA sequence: TGTGCCAGCAGCCACCGTGGGAGAGGGACAGATACGCAGTATTTT.

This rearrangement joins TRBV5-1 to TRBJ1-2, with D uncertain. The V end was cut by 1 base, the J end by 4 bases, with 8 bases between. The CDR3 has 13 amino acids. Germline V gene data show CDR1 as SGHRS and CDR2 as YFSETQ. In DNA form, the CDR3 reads TGCGCCAGCAGCTTGAACACCCCCTATGGCTACACCTTC. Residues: CASSLNTPYGYTF.

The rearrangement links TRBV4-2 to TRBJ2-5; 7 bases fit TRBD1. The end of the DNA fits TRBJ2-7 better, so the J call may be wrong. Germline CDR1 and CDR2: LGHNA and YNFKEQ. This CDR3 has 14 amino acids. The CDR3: CASSQNDRVGEQYF. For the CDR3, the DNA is TGTGCCAGCAGCCAGAATGACAGGGTGGGCGAGCAGTACTTC.

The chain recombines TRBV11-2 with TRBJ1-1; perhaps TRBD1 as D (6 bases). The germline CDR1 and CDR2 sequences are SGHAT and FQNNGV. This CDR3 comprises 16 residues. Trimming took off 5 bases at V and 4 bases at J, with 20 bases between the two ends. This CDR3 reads CASSPQGPGLGTEAFF. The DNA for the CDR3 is TGTGCCAGCAGCCCTCAGGGGCCGGGGTTGGGCACTGAAGCTTTCTTT.

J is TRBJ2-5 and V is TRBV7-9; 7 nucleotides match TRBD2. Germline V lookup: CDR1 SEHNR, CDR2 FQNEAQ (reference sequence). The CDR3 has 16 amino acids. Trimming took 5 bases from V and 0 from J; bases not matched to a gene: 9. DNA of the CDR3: TGTGCCAGCAGCCGTCGGGCTAGCGGCAACCAAGAGACCCAGTACTTC. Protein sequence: CASSRRASGNQETQYF.

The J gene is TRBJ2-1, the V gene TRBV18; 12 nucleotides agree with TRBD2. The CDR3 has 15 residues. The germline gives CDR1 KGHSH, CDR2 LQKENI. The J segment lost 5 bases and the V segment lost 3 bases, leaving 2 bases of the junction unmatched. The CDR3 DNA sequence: TGTGCCAGCTCACCCCGGACTAGCGGGAACAATGAGCAGTTCTTC. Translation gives CASSPRTSGNNEQFF.

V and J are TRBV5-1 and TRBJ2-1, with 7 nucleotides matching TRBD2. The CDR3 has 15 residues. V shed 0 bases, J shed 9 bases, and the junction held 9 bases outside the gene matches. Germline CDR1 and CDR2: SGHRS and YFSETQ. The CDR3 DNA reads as TGCGCCAGCAGCTTGGGGTCAAGCAGGGAGGGTGAGCAGTTCTTC. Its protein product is CASSLGSSREGEQFF.

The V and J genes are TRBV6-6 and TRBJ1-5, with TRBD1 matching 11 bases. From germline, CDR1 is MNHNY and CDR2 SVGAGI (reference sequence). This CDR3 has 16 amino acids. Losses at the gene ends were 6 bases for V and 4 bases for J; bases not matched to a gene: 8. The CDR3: CASRRTGGKENQPQHF. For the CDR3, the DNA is TGTGCCAGCAGGAGGACAGGGGGCAAAGAAAATCAGCCCCAGCATTTT.

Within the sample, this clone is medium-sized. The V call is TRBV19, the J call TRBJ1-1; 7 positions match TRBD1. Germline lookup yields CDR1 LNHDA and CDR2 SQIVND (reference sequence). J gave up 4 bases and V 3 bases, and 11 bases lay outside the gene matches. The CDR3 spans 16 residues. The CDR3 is CASSIRAGGLGTEAFF. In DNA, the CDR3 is TGTGCCAGTAGTATTCGGGCAGGGGGATTGGGCACTGAAGCTTTCTTT. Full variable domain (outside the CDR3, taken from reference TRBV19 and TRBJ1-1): DGGITQSPKYLFRKEGQNVTLSCEQNLNHDAMYWYRQDPGQGLRLIYYSQIVNDFQKGDIAEGYSVSREKKESFPLTVTSAQKNPTAFYLCASSIRAGGLGTEAFFGQGTRLTVV.

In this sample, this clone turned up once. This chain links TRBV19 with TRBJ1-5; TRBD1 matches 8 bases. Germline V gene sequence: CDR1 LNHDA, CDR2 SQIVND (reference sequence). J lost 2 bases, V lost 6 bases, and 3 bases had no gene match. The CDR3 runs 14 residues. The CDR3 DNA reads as TGTGCCAGTAGCGACAGGGGCGGCAATCAGCCCCAGCATTTT. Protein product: CASSDRGGNQPQHF.

CDR3: CASSQAVTDTQYF. CDR3 DNA: TGCGCCAGCAGCCAGGCCGTCACAGATACGCAGTATTTT. V is TRBV5-1 and J is TRBJ2-3; D is uncertain. The CDR3 spans 13 residues. The V gene's germline CDR1 is SGHRS and CDR2 YFSETQ. Between the trimmed V and J ends, which lost 4 bases and 2 bases, there was a span of 8 bases.

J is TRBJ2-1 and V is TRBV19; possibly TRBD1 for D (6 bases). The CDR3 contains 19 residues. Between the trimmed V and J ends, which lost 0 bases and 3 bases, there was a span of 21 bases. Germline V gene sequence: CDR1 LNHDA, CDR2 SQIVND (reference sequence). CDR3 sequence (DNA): TGTGCCAGTAGTATAGATATATGGGAACAGGGTCCCCACTACAATGAGCAGTTCTTC. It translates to CASSIDIWEQGPHYNEQFF.

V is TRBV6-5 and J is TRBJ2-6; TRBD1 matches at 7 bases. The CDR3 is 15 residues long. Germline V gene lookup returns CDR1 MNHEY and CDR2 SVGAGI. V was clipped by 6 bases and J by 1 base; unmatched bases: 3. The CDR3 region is CASSRTGSGANVLTF. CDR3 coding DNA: TGTGCCAGCAGCAGGACAGGTTCTGGGGCCAACGTCCTGACTTTC.

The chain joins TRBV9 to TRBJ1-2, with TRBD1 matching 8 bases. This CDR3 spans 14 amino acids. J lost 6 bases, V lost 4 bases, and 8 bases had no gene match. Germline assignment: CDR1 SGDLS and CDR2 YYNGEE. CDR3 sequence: CASSRQGRGDGYTF. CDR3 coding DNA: TGTGCCAGCAGCAGACAGGGGAGGGGTGATGGCTACACCTTC.

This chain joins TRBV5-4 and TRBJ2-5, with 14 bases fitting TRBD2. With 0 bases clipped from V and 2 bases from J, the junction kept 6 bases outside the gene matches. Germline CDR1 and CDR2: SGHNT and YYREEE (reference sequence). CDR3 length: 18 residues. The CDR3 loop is CASSLGLAGGRGQETQYF. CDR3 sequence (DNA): TGTGCCAGCAGCTTGGGACTAGCGGGAGGGCGGGGACAAGAGACCCAGTACTTC.

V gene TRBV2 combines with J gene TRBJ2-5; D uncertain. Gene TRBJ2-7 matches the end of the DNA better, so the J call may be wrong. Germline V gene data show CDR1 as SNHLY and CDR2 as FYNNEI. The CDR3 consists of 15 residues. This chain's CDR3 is CASSPEGLVLSEQYF. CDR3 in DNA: TGTGCCAGCAGCCCCGAAGGGCTAGTTTTGAGCGAGCAGTACTTC.

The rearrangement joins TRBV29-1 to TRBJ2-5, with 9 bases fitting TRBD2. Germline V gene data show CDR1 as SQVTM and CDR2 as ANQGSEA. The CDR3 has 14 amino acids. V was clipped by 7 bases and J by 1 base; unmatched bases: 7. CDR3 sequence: CSASTSGLQETQYF. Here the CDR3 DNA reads TGCAGCGCCTCGACTAGCGGACTCCAAGAGACCCAGTACTTC.

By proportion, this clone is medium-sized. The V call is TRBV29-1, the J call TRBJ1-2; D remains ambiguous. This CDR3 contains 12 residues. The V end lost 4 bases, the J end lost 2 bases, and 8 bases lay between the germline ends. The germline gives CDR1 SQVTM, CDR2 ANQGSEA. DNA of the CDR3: TGCAGCGTTGTGACGGGAAACTATGGCTACACCTTC. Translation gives CSVVTGNYGYTF.

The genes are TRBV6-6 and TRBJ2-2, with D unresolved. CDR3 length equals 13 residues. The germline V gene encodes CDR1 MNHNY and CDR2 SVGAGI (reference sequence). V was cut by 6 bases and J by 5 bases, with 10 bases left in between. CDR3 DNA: TGTGCCAGCAGCTTCACTCGTACCGGGGAGCTGTTTTTT. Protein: CASSFTRTGELFF.